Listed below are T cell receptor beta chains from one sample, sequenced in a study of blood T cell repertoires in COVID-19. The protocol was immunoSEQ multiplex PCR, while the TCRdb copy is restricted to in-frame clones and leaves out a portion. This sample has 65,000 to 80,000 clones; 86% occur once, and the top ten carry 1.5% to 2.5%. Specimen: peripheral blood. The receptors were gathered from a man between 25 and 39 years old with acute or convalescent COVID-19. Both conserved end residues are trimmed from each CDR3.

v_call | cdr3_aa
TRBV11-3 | ASSHNINGRNSYNEQF
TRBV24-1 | ATSLRTGGSYEQY
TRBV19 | ASSIGDRVIGGYGYT
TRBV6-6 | ASSQDSEAF
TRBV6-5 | ASAGAYEQY
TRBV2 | ASRRGGDTYGYT
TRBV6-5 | ASRPGHLNTGELF
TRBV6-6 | ASSTQDRADQPQH
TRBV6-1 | ASSEGGVTEAF
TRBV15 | ATSRAGGGNTLYSNQPQH
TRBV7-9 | ASSLRGNYGYT
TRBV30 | AWAIETQY
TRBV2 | ASSSSGGGQETQY
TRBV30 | AWSVDRVGEQY
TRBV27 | ASSPWDRDGGYT
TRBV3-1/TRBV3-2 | ASRPQGNSVNSPLH
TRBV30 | AWTRDSGQPQH
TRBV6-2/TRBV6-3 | ASSGTSASQETQY
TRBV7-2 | ASSYGDRGETQY
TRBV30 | AWSVLRTSRGYT
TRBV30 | AWRGQGAGQPQH
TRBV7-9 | ASSLVGLAGDEQY
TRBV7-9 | ATYGVAVGYGYT
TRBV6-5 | ASTRSGSTYEQY
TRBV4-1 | ASSQEPMSSYNSPLH
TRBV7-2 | ASSFGGTGGGYGYT
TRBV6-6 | ASSTPGQVVYGYT
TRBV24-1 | ATSDSARGKAF
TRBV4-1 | ASSQDGTVGTQY
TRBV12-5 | ASGPLTATDTQY
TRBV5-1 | ASSLTQTAYGYT